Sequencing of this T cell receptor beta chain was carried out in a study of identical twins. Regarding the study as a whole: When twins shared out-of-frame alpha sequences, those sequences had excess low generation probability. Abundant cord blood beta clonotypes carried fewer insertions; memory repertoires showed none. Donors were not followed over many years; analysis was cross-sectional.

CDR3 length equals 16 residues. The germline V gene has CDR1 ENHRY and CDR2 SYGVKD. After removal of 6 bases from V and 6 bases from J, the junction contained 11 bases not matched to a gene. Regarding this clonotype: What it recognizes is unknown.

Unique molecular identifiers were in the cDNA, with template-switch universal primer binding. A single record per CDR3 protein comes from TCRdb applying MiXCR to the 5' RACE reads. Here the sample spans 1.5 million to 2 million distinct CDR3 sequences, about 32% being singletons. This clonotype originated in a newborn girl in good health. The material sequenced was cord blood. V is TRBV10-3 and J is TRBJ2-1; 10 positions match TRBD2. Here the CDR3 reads CAISALTSGPGNEQFF. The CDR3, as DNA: TGTGCCATCAGCGCCTTGACTAGCGGGCCCGGCAATGAGCAGTTCTTC.